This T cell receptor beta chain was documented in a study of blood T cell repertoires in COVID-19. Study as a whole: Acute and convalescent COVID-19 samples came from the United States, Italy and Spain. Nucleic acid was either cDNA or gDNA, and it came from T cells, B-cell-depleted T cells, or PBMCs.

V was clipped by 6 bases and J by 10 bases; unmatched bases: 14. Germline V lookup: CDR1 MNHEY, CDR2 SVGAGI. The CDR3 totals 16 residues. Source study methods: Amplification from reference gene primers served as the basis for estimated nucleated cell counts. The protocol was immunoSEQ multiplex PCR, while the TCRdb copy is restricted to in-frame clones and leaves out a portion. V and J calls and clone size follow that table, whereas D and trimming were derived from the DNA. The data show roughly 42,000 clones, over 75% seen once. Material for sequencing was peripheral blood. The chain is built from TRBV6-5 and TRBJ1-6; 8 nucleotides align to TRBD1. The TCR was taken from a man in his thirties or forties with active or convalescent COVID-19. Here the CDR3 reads CASSYRSGGGDSPLHF. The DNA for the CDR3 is TGTGCCAGCAGCTACCGCTCAGGGGGCGGCGACTCACCCCTCCACTTT.